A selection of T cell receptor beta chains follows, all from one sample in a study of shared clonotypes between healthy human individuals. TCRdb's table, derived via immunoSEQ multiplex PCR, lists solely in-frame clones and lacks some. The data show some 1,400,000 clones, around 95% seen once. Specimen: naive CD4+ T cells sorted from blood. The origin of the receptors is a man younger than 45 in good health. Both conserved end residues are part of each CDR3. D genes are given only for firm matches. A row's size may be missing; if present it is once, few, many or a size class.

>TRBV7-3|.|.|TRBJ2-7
CASSKLPGLSYEQYF
TGTGCCAGCAGCAAACTACCGGGACTGAGCTACGAGCAGTACTTC
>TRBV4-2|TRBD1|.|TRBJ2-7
CASSGTGRTYEQYF
TGTGCCAGCAGCGGGACAGGGAGGACCTACGAGCAGTACTTC
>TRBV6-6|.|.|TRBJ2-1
CASGPSSYNEQFF
TGTGCCAGCGGACCGAGCTCCTACAATGAGCAGTTCTTC
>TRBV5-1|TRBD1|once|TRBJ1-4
CASSFGGTGDEKLFF
TGCGCCAGCAGCTTTGGAGGGACAGGGGACGAAAAACTGTTTTTT
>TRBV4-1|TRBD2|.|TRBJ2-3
CASSQGGSGTDTQYF
TGCGCCAGCAGCCAAGGCGGGAGCGGCACAGATACGCAGTATTTT
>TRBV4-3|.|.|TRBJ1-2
CASSRDNVGYGYTF
TGCGCCAGCAGCCGAGACAATGTCGGCTATGGCTACACCTTC
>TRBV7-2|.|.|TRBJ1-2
CASSLGLSNYGYTF
TGTGCCAGCAGCTTGGGGTTAAGTAACTATGGCTACACCTTC
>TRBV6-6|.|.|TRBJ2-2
CASRSGALVGELFF
TGTGCCAGCAGATCGGGGGCGCTTGTCGGGGAGCTGTTTTTT
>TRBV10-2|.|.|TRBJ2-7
CASGGLASYEQYF
TGCGCCAGCGGGGGACTGGCTAGTTACGAGCAGTACTTC
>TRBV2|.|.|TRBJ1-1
CASSEVTEAFF
TGTGCCAGCAGTGAGGTAACAGAAGCTTTCTTT
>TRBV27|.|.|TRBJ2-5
CASNRLGAKETQYF
TGTGCCAGCAATCGTCTGGGGGCAAAGGAGACCCAGTACTTC
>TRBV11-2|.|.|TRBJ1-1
CASSPTDRDTEAFF
TGTGCCAGCAGCCCCACGGATCGCGACACTGAAGCTTTCTTT
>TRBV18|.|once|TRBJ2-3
CASSPPTSDTQYF
TGTGCCAGCTCACCACCTACATCAGATACGCAGTATTTT
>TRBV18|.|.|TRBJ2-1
CASSPLGTLQNEQFF
TGTGCCAGCTCACCACTAGGGACTCTTCAAAATGAGCAGTTCTTC
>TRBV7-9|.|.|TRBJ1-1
CASTPGVYMNTEAFF
TGTGCCAGCACCCCAGGGGTTTACATGAACACTGAAGCTTTCTTT
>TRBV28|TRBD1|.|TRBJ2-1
CASTHPGQGNTEQFF
TGTGCCAGCACCCACCCGGGACAGGGTAATACTGAGCAGTTCTTC
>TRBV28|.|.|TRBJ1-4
CASKFGQSKSPYEKLFF
TGTGCCAGCAAGTTCGGACAGTCTAAATCTCCTTATGAAAAACTGTTTTTT
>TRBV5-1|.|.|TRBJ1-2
CASSLDPGNYGYTF
TGCGCCAGCAGCTTGGATCCGGGTAACTATGGCTACACCTTC
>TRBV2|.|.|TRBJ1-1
CASSVLGYTEAFF
TGTGCCAGCAGTGTTCTAGGATACACTGAAGCTTTCTTT